This is a list of T cell receptor beta chains from one sample in a study of CD8 T cells in ankylosing spondylitis. TCRdb fed the 5' RACE reads into MiXCR, producing one record per CDR3 protein. Altogether about 270,000 distinct CDR3 sequences are present, roughly 32% being singletons, with the ten largest covering approximately 4.6%. The sample taken for sequencing was blood, either unsorted or a sorted T cell fraction (not recorded which). These receptors were collected from a male donor with ankylosing spondylitis or in good health (not recorded which). CDR3s include the opening cysteine and the closing phenylalanine or tryptophan. A D gene is named only where the DNA matches it firmly. For some rows the clone size is stated as once, few or many, or as a class when expanded; others skip it.

j_gene,d_gene,abundance,v_gene,CDR3nt,CDR3aa
TRBJ2-5,-,-,TRBV5-6,TGTGCCAGCAGCGGGGTTTTGGGCGAGGGGATCGCGGCCCAGTACTTC,CASSGVLGEGIAAQYF
TRBJ1-5,-,few,TRBV12-3/TRBV12-4,TGTGCCAGCAGTTTCCAATTATCTAATCAGCCCCAGCATTTT,CASSFQLSNQPQHF
TRBJ1-6,-,-,TRBV6-2/TRBV6-3,TGTGCCAGCAGTTATCGGGGGATCCTGACTTCACCCCTCCACTTT,CASSYRGILTSPLHF
TRBJ1-1,-,-,TRBV6-1,TGTGCCAGCAGTCCTACATCCCTGAACACTGAAGCTTTCTTT,CASSPTSLNTEAFF
TRBJ2-2,-,-,TRBV7-2,TGTGCCAGCAGCTTAGTAACCTCTCCCGGGGAGCTGTTTTTT,CASSLVTSPGELFF
TRBJ2-3,-,many,TRBV20-1,TGCAGTGCTAGGCGACTTCGCACAGATACGCAGTATTTT,CSARRLRTDTQYF
TRBJ1-1,-,many,TRBV12-3/TRBV12-4,TGTGCCAGCAGTTTAACGACGGACACTGAAGCTTTCTTT,CASSLTTDTEAFF
TRBJ1-5,-,-,TRBV29-1,TGCAGCGTAAGGGGCTTGGGCAATCAGCCCCAGCATTTT,CSVRGLGNQPQHF
TRBJ2-5,TRBD2,few,TRBV20-1,TGCAGTGCTAGAATCTTGGGTAGCGGGGAATCGGAGACCCAGTACTTC,CSARILGSGESETQYF
TRBJ1-1,TRBD1,-,TRBV6-5,TGTGCCAGCAGTTACGGGACAGGGGCCGGGAACACTGAAGCTTTCTTT,CASSYGTGAGNTEAFF
TRBJ2-5,-,few,TRBV6-5,TGTGCCAGCAGTTACTCCGCAGGGTCTCAAGAGACCCAGTACTTC,CASSYSAGSQETQYF
TRBJ1-5,-,-,TRBV6-4,TGTGCCAGCAGTTCGAGCCCCGCAGGGCCCCAGCATTTT,CASSSSPAGPQHF
TRBJ2-5,TRBD2,few,TRBV29-1,TGCAGCGGTCGGGGACTAGCGGGGGAAGAGACCCAGTACTTC,CSGRGLAGEETQYF
TRBJ2-5,-,few,TRBV7-2,TGTGCCAGCAGCTTAGGGCCAGGGAAGACCATCCAAGAGACCCAGTACTTC,CASSLGPGKTIQETQYF
TRBJ1-6,-,-,TRBV18,TGTGCCAGCTCACCAAAGGGTACGGGGGAATTGAGGTCACCCCTCCACTTT,CASSPKGTGELRSPLHF
TRBJ1-1,-,many,TRBV18,TGTGCCAGCTCACCACAGAACACTGAAGCTTTCTTT,CASSPQNTEAFF
TRBJ2-5,-,-,TRBV20-1,TGCAGTGCTAGTCGGTCAGAGACCCAGTACTTC,CSASRSETQYF
TRBJ2-5,TRBD1,once,TRBV5-1,TGCGCCAGCAGCGCCGGGGACAGTGGGGACCAGTACTTC,CASSAGDSGDQYF
TRBJ1-1,-,-,TRBV6-5,TGTGCCAGCAGTTACTCTCGGACCCTGGGAACTGAAGCTTTCTTT,CASSYSRTLGTEAFF
TRBJ1-5,-,-,TRBV7-9,TGTGCCAGCAGCTTAACCGGGGCTATCCAGCCCCAGCATTTT,CASSLTGAIQPQHF
TRBJ2-7,-,-,TRBV3-1,TGTGCCAGCAGCCAGAGTACCGAGCAGTACTTC,CASSQSTEQYF
TRBJ2-2,-,few,TRBV7-2,TGTGCCAGCAGCCCTAGACAGGCAAGGAGAACCGGGGAGCTGTTTTTT,CASSPRQARRTGELFF
TRBJ2-3,-,-,TRBV6-5,TGTGCCAGCAGTTACGGCGGAAACACAGATACGCAGTATTTT,CASSYGGNTDTQYF
TRBJ1-1,-,-,TRBV20-1,TGCAGTGCTGCCCGGGACCTTGAAAAAGCTTTCTTT,CSAARDLEKAFF
TRBJ2-1,-,few,TRBV29-1,TGCAGCGTTGAAGAGGGTATGTCCCGCTCCTACAATGAGCAGTTCTTC,CSVEEGMSRSYNEQFF
TRBJ2-7,TRBD1,-,TRBV28,TGTGCCACGGACCCCGGGACAGGCACCTACGAGCAGTACTTC,CATDPGTGTYEQYF
TRBJ1-1,-,-,TRBV7-9,TGTGCCAGCAGCTTAGACAGTTTTAACACTGAAGCTTTCTTT,CASSLDSFNTEAFF